This T cell receptor beta chain was sequenced during a study of T cell responses to AZD1222 COVID-19 vaccine. Some clones are missing from TCRdb's copy, which holds only in-frame ones; the method was immunoSEQ multiplex PCR. The data hold some 190,000 clones, with 85% to 95% observed a single time. Germline V gene sequence: CDR1 DFQATT, CDR2 SNEGSKA (reference sequence). The CDR3 length is 10 residues. The V end lost 6 bases, the J end lost 5 bases, and 7 bases lay between the germline ends. The TCR comes from an adult in good health. This rearrangement joins TRBV20-1 to TRBJ1-2, with unresolved D. The sequencing here drew on peripheral blood, taken on day 0 of AZD1222 vaccination. The CDR3 region is CSAATYGYTF. In DNA, the CDR3 is TGCAGTGCGGCGACATATGGCTACACCTTC.